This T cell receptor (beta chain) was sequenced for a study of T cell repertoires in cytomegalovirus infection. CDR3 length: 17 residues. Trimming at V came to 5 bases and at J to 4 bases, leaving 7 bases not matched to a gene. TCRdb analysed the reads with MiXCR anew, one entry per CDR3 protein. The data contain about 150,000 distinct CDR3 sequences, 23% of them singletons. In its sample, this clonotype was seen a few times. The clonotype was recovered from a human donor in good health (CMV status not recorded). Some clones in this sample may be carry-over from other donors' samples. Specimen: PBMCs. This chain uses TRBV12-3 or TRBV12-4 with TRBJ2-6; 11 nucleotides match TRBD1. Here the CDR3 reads CASSPDRGLAGANVLTF. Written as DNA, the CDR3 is TGTGCCAGCAGTCCGGACAGGGGGCTAGCAGGGGCCAACGTCCTGACTTTC.